These 28 T cell receptor beta chains were all obtained from the same sample, sequenced in a study of blood T cell repertoires in COVID-19. TCRdb's table, derived via immunoSEQ multiplex PCR, lists solely in-frame clones and lacks some. The table includes fewer than 80,000 clones, more than 75% detected once. Specimen: peripheral blood. These receptors came from a human donor in a cohort sampled during active COVID-19.

This chain links TRBV24-1 with TRBJ2-7, with 14 bases fitting TRBD2. Trimming cost V 7 bases and J 1 base; bases outside gene matches: 17. CDR1 and CDR2 from the germline V gene are KGHDR and SFDVKD. This CDR3 region has 20 residues. CDR3: CATRWTPRTSGRSQSYEQYF. CDR3 bases: TGTGCCACCAGATGGACACCTAGGACTAGCGGGAGGTCCCAATCCTACGAGCAGTACTTC.

This sequence joins TRBV6-2 or TRBV6-3 and TRBJ1-1; the D gene is possibly TRBD1 (6 bases). Trimming cost V 2 bases and J 3 bases, with 10 bases left between them. The CDR3 has 14 residues. The germline V gene encodes CDR1 MNHEY and CDR2 SVGEGT. The CDR3 protein is CASSYSYRDTEAFF. The CDR3 bases are TGTGCCAGCAGTTACAGTTACAGGGACACTGAAGCTTTCTTT.

This clone appeared once. The V call is TRBV5-1, the J call TRBJ2-7; 10 nucleotides align to TRBD1. Germline-derived CDR1 and CDR2 are SGHRS and YFSETQ. CDR3 size: 13 residues. V gave up 4 bases and J gave up 7 bases; unmatched junction bases: 5. The chain's CDR3 is CASSGTGVGEQYF. CDR3 in DNA: TGCGCCAGCAGCGGGACAGGGGTGGGAGAGCAGTACTTC.

This chain uses TRBV5-5 with TRBJ2-3, with D unclear. Germline CDR1 is SGHKS and CDR2 is YYEKEE (reference sequence). The CDR3 runs to 14 residues. Trimming pared 2 bases from V and 0 bases from J, leaving 7 bases between. The CDR3 DNA sequence: TGTGCCAGCAGCTTCCAGATGAGCACAGATACGCAGTATTTT. This sequence encodes CASSFQMSTDTQYF.

This clone showed up just once. The chain links TRBV6-2 or TRBV6-3 to TRBJ1-5; the D gene is possibly TRBD1 (6 bases). The CDR3 loop spans 14 amino acids. Looked up from germline, CDR1 is MNHEY and CDR2 is SVGEGT. Trimming removed 6 bases at V and 3 bases at J, with 12 bases between. Written as DNA, the CDR3 is TGTGCCAGCAGCGCCAACAGGGACAATCAGCCCCAGCATTTT. It specifies CASSANRDNQPQHF.

The rearrangement links TRBV9 to TRBJ2-3; 8 bases fit TRBD2. V shed 0 bases, J shed 4 bases, and the junction held 10 bases outside the gene matches. Germline values: CDR1 SGDLS, CDR2 YYNGEE. The CDR3 covers 17 residues. CDR3: CASSVAYSGGGSDTQYF. The CDR3 nucleotides are TGTGCCAGCAGCGTAGCCTACTCTGGCGGGGGGTCAGATACGCAGTATTTT.

V gene TRBV4-3 combines with J gene TRBJ1-4, with D perhaps TRBD1 (6 bases). Per germline, CDR1 LGHNA and CDR2 YSLEER. This CDR3 has 17 residues. The V and J ends lost 0 bases and 4 bases respectively, with 15 bases between them. Written as DNA, the CDR3 is TGCGCCAGCAGCCAAGAAAGCCTGGGAGGGGGTAATGAAAAACTGTTTTTT. This translates into CASSQESLGGGNEKLFF.

V is TRBV5-4 and J is TRBJ1-2, with 8 bases that match TRBD1. This CDR3 comprises 13 residues. V lost 4 bases and J lost 7; bases outside the gene matches: 6. Germline assignment: CDR1 SGHNT and CDR2 YYREEE (reference sequence). CDR3 residues: CASSVQGEAGYTF. The CDR3, as DNA: TGTGCCAGCAGCGTACAGGGGGAGGCTGGCTACACCTTC. The complete variable domain, with remaining parts taken from reference TRBV5-4 and TRBJ1-2, reads ETGVTQSPTHLIKTRGQQVTLRCSSQSGHNTVSWYQQALGQGPQFIFQYYREEENGRGNFPPRFSGLQFPNYSSELNVNALELDDSALYLCASSVQGEAGYTFGSGTRLTVV.

The rearrangement links TRBV7-2 to TRBJ2-2; 9 bases fit TRBD1. The CDR3 spans 15 residues. From germline, CDR1 is SGHTA and CDR2 FQGNSA. J gave up 4 bases and V 7 bases, and 7 bases lay outside the gene matches. In DNA form, the CDR3 reads TGTGCCAGCATTCTCGGGACAGGGTCCACCGGGGAGCTGTTTTTT. It translates to CASILGTGSTGELFF.

The J gene is TRBJ2-1, the V gene TRBV9; TRBD2 agrees at 8 bases. The junction had 8 bases not matched to a gene; V was cut back by 4 bases and J by 2 bases. Germline V gene sequence: CDR1 SGDLS, CDR2 YYNGEE. There are 16 residues in the CDR3. DNA of the CDR3: TGTGCCAGCAGCCCCCGCGAAGCGGGAGCCTACAATGAGCAGTTCTTC. Its translation: CASSPREAGAYNEQFF.

CDR3 coding DNA: TGTGCCAGCAGTGAAAAGCGGGGGCAGGACACCGGGGAGCTGTTTTTT. This encodes CASSEKRGQDTGELFF. The V gene is TRBV2, the J gene TRBJ2-2; 8 bases map to TRBD2. After removal of 2 bases from V and 3 bases from J, the junction contained 5 bases not matched to a gene. CDR1 is SNHLY and CDR2 is FYNNEI in the germline V gene. This CDR3 has 16 amino acids.

The rearrangement links TRBV6-2 or TRBV6-3 to TRBJ2-7; 9 bases map to TRBD1. With 5 bases clipped from V and 3 bases from J, the junction kept 5 bases outside the gene matches. The CDR3 length is 14 residues. In germline, CDR1 is MNHEY, CDR2 SVGEGT. For the CDR3, the DNA is TGTGCCAGCAGTCGGGACAGGGTCGGCTACGAGCAGTACTTC. This sequence encodes CASSRDRVGYEQYF.

V gene TRBV28 combines with J gene TRBJ2-6; 10 bases are shared with TRBD2. Losses at the gene ends were 1 base for V and 0 bases for J; bases not matched to a gene: 6. This CDR3 comprises 19 residues. CDR1 is MDHEN, CDR2 SYDVKM, per germline. CDR3 coding DNA: TGTGCCAGCAGTTTATCCCGAGCGGGAGGGAGCTCTGGGGCCAACGTCCTGACTTTC. Protein: CASSLSRAGGSSGANVLTF.

The genes are TRBV4-2 and TRBJ1-5, with 10 bases identical to TRBD1. The CDR3 is 16 amino acids. Trimming took 2 bases from V and 4 from J; bases not matched to a gene: 5. The germline V gene has CDR1 LGHNA and CDR2 YNFKEQ. The CDR3 here is CASSQHGTGANQPQHF. CDR3 coding DNA: TGTGCCAGCAGCCAACATGGGACAGGGGCGAATCAGCCCCAGCATTTT.

The genes are TRBV2 and TRBJ2-1; 7 nucleotides match TRBD1. V dropped 7 bases and J dropped 1; count of bases not matched to a gene: 10. This CDR3 is 16 amino acids long. Per the germline V gene, CDR1 is SNHLY and CDR2 is FYNNEI. The CDR3 coding sequence is TGTGCCAGCAATGGACGGACAGGTGTATCCTACAATGAGCAGTTCTTC. Its protein product is CASNGRTGVSYNEQFF.

This chain connects TRBV23-1 to TRBJ2-2; 11 nucleotides match TRBD1. TRBV23-1 is an ORF, and what it does is uncertain. There are 18 residues in the CDR3. The V segment lost 3 bases and the J segment 3 bases; nucleotides outside the gene matches: 9. The CDR3, as DNA: TGCGCCAGCAGTCACTTAGGACCGGGACAGGGGGACACCGGGGAGCTGTTTTTT. Its protein is CASSHLGPGQGDTGELFF.

The CDR3 region has the DNA TGTGCCAGCAGCTCTACCGGGACAGGGCTATCTGGCTACACCTTC. Translating it yields CASSSTGTGLSGYTF. The gene calls are TRBV14 and TRBJ1-2; TRBD1 agrees at 9 bases. J lost 7 bases, V lost 5 bases, and 11 bases had no gene match. The CDR3 is made up of 15 amino acids. CDR1 and CDR2 from the germline V gene are SGHDN and FVKESK.

V is TRBV28 and J is TRBJ1-5, with 7 bases aligning to TRBD1. The germline gives CDR1 MDHEN, CDR2 SYDVKM. V gave up 1 base and J gave up 3 bases; unmatched junction bases: 3. CDR3 length: 15 residues. Here the CDR3 reads CASSLLQGNNQPQHF. As DNA, the CDR3 is TGTGCCAGCAGTTTATTACAGGGGAACAATCAGCCCCAGCATTTT.

The chain links TRBV5-1 to TRBJ2-6, with 8 positions matching TRBD1. CDR1 SGHRS and CDR2 YFSETQ come from the germline V gene. V shed 0 bases and J 0 bases; nucleotides not matched to a gene: 5. The CDR3 spans 18 residues. This CDR3 is CASSLAGTGPSGANVLTF. The DNA for the CDR3 is TGCGCCAGCAGCTTGGCCGGGACAGGCCCCTCTGGGGCCAACGTCCTGACTTTC.

CDR3 nucleotides: TGTGCCAGCCGACAGGGTACCGGGGAGCTGTTTTTT. Translated, it gives CASRQGTGELFF. The chain recombines TRBV25-1 with TRBJ2-2, with 7 bases fitting TRBD1. Losses at the gene ends were 8 bases for V and 5 bases for J; bases not matched to a gene: 2. The CDR3 is 12 residues long. CDR1 is MGHDK and CDR2 is SYGVNS in the germline V gene.

The gene calls are TRBV7-2 and TRBJ2-5; 10 bases line up with TRBD2. This CDR3 has 17 residues. Germline trimming cut 1 base from V and 1 base from J; bases unmatched to any gene: 6. From germline, CDR1 is SGHTA and CDR2 FQGNSA. CDR3 sequence (DNA): TGTGCCAGCAGCTTAGGCAGCGGGGGGGATCGCCAAGAGACCCAGTACTTC. Amino acids: CASSLGSGGDRQETQYF.

The chain is built from TRBV9 and TRBJ1-1, with 8 bases aligning to TRBD1. The CDR3 contains 15 residues. In germline, CDR1 is SGDLS, CDR2 YYNGEE. J gave up 0 bases and V 3 bases, and 4 bases lay outside the gene matches. The CDR3 spells CASSAGQGLNTEAFF. The CDR3 DNA follows: TGTGCCAGCAGCGCAGGACAGGGTCTGAACACTGAAGCTTTCTTT.

The chain employs TRBV3-1 (or the pseudogene TRBV3-2) and TRBJ1-6; 7 positions match TRBD1. CDR3 length: 17 amino acids. With V trimmed by 2 bases and J by 0 bases, 4 bases remained unmatched. Germline assignment: CDR1 LGHDT and CDR2 YNNKEL (reference sequence). CDR3 residues: CASSQKQGSSYNSPLHF. CDR3 nucleotides: TGTGCCAGCAGCCAAAAACAGGGGAGCTCCTATAATTCACCCCTCCACTTT.

The chain carries TRBV5-5 and TRBJ2-3; a weak D match, TRBD1 (7 bases). Germline values: CDR1 SGHKS, CDR2 YYEKEE (reference sequence). The CDR3 sequence is 15 residues long. V was shortened by 4 bases and J by 2 bases, with 14 bases between the two germline ends. This CDR3 is CASSPRGAYTDTQYF. The CDR3, as DNA: TGTGCCAGCAGCCCCAGGGGGGCCTACACAGATACGCAGTATTTT.

V gene TRBV5-1 combines with J gene TRBJ2-7; 9 positions match TRBD1. There are 14 residues in the CDR3. J was trimmed by 2 bases and V by 3 bases; bases with no gene match: 3. The germline V gene has CDR1 SGHRS and CDR2 YFSETQ. The CDR3 sequence is CASSWGTGTYEQYF. For the CDR3, the DNA is TGCGCCAGCAGCTGGGGGACAGGGACCTACGAGCAGTACTTC. The full variable domain, completed using reference TRBV5-1 and TRBJ2-7, is KAGVTQTPRYLIKTRGQQVTLSCSPISGHRSVSWYQQTPGQGLQFLFEYFSETQRNKGNFPGRFSGRQFSNSRSEMNVSTLELGDSALYLCASSWGTGTYEQYFGPGTRLTVT.

V gene TRBV6-1 combines with J gene TRBJ2-5; 8 bases agree with TRBD2. The germline CDR1 and CDR2 sequences are MNHNS and SASEGT. The CDR3 loop spans 16 amino acids. Trimming took 3 bases from V and 1 from J; bases not matched to a gene: 7. The CDR3 DNA is TGTGCCAGCAGTGAGAGGACTAGCCAGCGCCAAGAGACCCAGTACTTC. As protein: CASSERTSQRQETQYF.

This clone was found a few times. V gene TRBV19 combines with J gene TRBJ1-2, with TRBD1 matching 10 bases. The germline V gene encodes CDR1 LNHDA and CDR2 SQIVND (reference sequence). The CDR3 covers 14 residues. The junction had 7 bases not matched to a gene; V was cut back by 9 bases and J by 3 bases. CDR3 in amino acids: CASDGTGEDYGYTF. CDR3 DNA sequence: TGTGCCAGCGATGGGACAGGGGAGGACTATGGCTACACCTTC.

The V call is TRBV7-9, the J call TRBJ2-7, with TRBD1 as a possible D gene (6 bases). CDR3 length: 13 amino acids. CDR1 is SEHNR, CDR2 FQNEAQ, per germline (reference sequence). Trimming left V 7 bases short and J 0 bases short, with 10 bases between. In DNA, the CDR3 is TGTGCCAGCAACACAGGGAACTCCTACGAGCAGTACTTC. It codes for CASNTGNSYEQYF.